Below are 7 T cell receptor beta chains sequenced from a single sample in a study of blood T cells in healthy people across ages. Through a sample-barcoded 5' primer and a J-beta primer mix, a second PCR was run for roughly 6 to 11 cycles. One entry per CDR3 protein results from TCRdb running MiXCR on the 5' RACE reads. This sample has 590,000 or so distinct CDR3 sequences, with approximately 30% found just once. Sequenced sample: blood. The receptors here all came from a woman of 80 years or more in good health.

This clonotype was observed a handful of times. The rearrangement joins TRBV5-1 to TRBJ1-1; TRBD1 is a possible D gene (5 bases). This CDR3 has 15 residues. Germline-derived CDR1 and CDR2 are SGHRS and YFSETQ. Trimming cost V 0 bases and J 0 bases, with 9 bases left between them. The CDR3 protein is CASSLGQTMNTEAFF. The CDR3 DNA sequence: TGCGCCAGCAGCTTGGGACAGACGATGAACACTGAAGCTTTCTTT.

This clonotype was detected a few times. The V call is TRBV4-3, the J call TRBJ1-5; TRBD1 might be the D (5 bases). The ends were cut back, 4 bases at V and 0 bases at J, with 10 bases in the middle. Germline-derived CDR1 and CDR2 are LGHNA and YSLEER. The CDR3 is 15 residues long. The CDR3: CASSRNRYSNQPQHF. CDR3 coding DNA: TGCGCCAGCAGCCGAAACAGGTATAGCAATCAGCCCCAGCATTTT.

This clonotype was seen a handful of times. The V call is TRBV18, the J call TRBJ2-1; 8 bases are a match to TRBD1. This CDR3 comprises 15 residues. The V segment lost 5 bases and the J segment 5 bases; nucleotides outside the gene matches: 8. Germline CDR1 reads KGHSH; CDR2 reads LQKENI. DNA for the CDR3: TGTGCCAGCTCAAGTGCGACAGGGGTCCACAATGAGCAGTTCTTC. It yields the protein CASSSATGVHNEQFF.

V and J are TRBV4-1 and TRBJ2-3; TRBD2 matches at 7 bases. The CDR3 length is 15 residues. Germline CDR1 reads MGHRA; CDR2 reads YSYEKL. After removal of 2 bases from V and 5 bases from J, the junction contained 7 bases not matched to a gene. CDR3 DNA: TGCGCCAGCAGCCAAAGCTCGGGGGGTCAAGATACGCAGTATTTT. This translates into CASSQSSGGQDTQYF.

Details on this clonotype: A single base separates this from a much larger clone, so it may be a read error. CDR3 sequence (DNA): TGTGCCAGCAGCGCATCCGGGACTAGCGTGGAGACCCAGTTCTTC. Translated: CASSASGTSVETQFF. The chain couples TRBV11-2 to TRBJ2-1; the match to TRBD2 covers 10 bases. V was pared by 5 bases and J by 13 bases, with 14 bases of the junction left unmatched. CDR3 length: 15 residues. From germline, CDR1 is SGHAT and CDR2 FQNNGV.

This clonotype has a count of ten or more. The chain combines TRBV6-5 with TRBJ1-2, with 9 nucleotides matching TRBD1. The CDR3 sequence is 14 residues long. The V and J ends lost 4 bases and 8 bases, in that order; junction bases with no gene match: 8. Germline V gene sequence: CDR1 MNHEY, CDR2 SVGAGI. The DNA for the CDR3 is TGTGCCAGCAGTTGGGGACAGGGTAGTCGGGGCTACACCTTC. Its protein is CASSWGQGSRGYTF.

This clonotype occurred many times. The chain joins TRBV29-1 to TRBJ1-2; D gene ambiguous. CDR3 length equals 14 residues. V was trimmed by 7 bases and J by 2 bases, leaving 17 bases between them. Germline CDR1 SQVTM, CDR2 ANQGSEA. In nucleotides, the CDR3 is TGCAGCGCGTCTGGCACCTATACCAACTATGGCTACACCTTC. Its protein product is CSASGTYTNYGYTF.